A selection of T cell receptor beta chains follows, all from one sample in a study of T cell repertoires in cytomegalovirus infection. TCRdb analysed the reads with MiXCR anew, one entry per CDR3 protein. This table holds about a million distinct CDR3 sequences, about 33% found once. These receptors have no identified antigens. Here the sequenced sample was cultured CD8+ T cells from PBMCs, taken from culture after CMV antigen stimulation. All receptors derive from a human donor in good health (CMV status not recorded). Some clones in this sample may be carry-over from other donors' samples. The CDR3 runs from the conserved cysteine through the conserved F or W. The D gene is left open where the match is weak. Size values are once, few and many counts, or a class for expanded clones, and some rows have none.

clone size: NA
D gene: TRBD1
J gene: TRBJ2-1
V gene: TRBV9
CDR3 DNA: TGTGCCAGCAGCGCGACAGGGAAAAGGGTCTTCAATGAGCAGTTCTTC
CDR3 protein: CASSATGKRVFNEQFF

clone size: once
D gene: NA
J gene: TRBJ1-3
V gene: TRBV13
CDR3 DNA: TGTGCCAGCAGCTTCCGGGCCCCAGGGGTAAACACCATATATTTT
CDR3 protein: CASSFRAPGVNTIYF

clone size: NA
D gene: NA
J gene: TRBJ1-1
V gene: TRBV27
CDR3 DNA: TGTGCCAGCAGTTTACTCTCTGGTAACGAGATAGCTGAAGCTTTCTTT
CDR3 protein: CASSLLSGNEIAEAFF

clone size: few
D gene: NA
J gene: TRBJ1-1
V gene: TRBV19
CDR3 DNA: TGTGCCAGTAGCCAGATAGGAGGGGTCACTGAAGCTTTCTTT
CDR3 protein: CASSQIGGVTEAFF

clone size: few
D gene: NA
J gene: TRBJ2-2
V gene: TRBV6-8
CDR3 DNA: TGTGCCAGCAGTTACGGGTCGTACACCGGGGAGCTGTTTTTT
CDR3 protein: CASSYGSYTGELFF

clone size: NA
D gene: TRBD1
J gene: TRBJ1-5
V gene: TRBV7-9
CDR3 DNA: TGTGCCAGCAGCTTAGCGAAACAGGGGGGCGGACAGCCCCAGCATTTT
CDR3 protein: CASSLAKQGGGQPQHF

clone size: few
D gene: TRBD2
J gene: TRBJ2-2
V gene: TRBV6-5
CDR3 DNA: TGTGCCAGCAGTTACTCGAACGGGGGGGCCTCCGGGGAGCTGTTTTTT
CDR3 protein: CASSYSNGGASGELFF

clone size: NA
D gene: NA
J gene: TRBJ2-1
V gene: TRBV11-3
CDR3 DNA: TGTGCCAGCAGTTCCCGACTATTATACAATGAGCAGTTCTTC
CDR3 protein: CASSSRLLYNEQFF

clone size: few
D gene: TRBD1
J gene: TRBJ1-2
V gene: TRBV13
CDR3 DNA: TGTGCCAGCAGCTTCGGGACAGCGGCTGGGGGCTACACCTTC
CDR3 protein: CASSFGTAAGGYTF

clone size: NA
D gene: TRBD1
J gene: TRBJ1-1
V gene: TRBV27
CDR3 DNA: TGTGCCAGCAGTTTATCTCTCTGGACAGGACTGAACACTGAAGCTTTCTTT
CDR3 protein: CASSLSLWTGLNTEAFF

clone size: NA
D gene: NA
J gene: TRBJ2-5
V gene: TRBV19
CDR3 DNA: TGTGCCAGTAGTTGGGGGGACTTTCTGGAAGAGACCCAGTACTTC
CDR3 protein: CASSWGDFLEETQYF

clone size: NA
D gene: TRBD2
J gene: TRBJ2-5
V gene: TRBV7-3
CDR3 DNA: TGTGCCAGCAGCCCCACGGGGGTAGCGGGGGAAGAGACCCAGTACTTC
CDR3 protein: CASSPTGVAGEETQYF

clone size: NA
D gene: TRBD1
J gene: TRBJ1-6
V gene: TRBV6-5
CDR3 DNA: TGTGCCAGCAGTTACCAGACAGGGTCTAATTCACCCCTCCACTTT
CDR3 protein: CASSYQTGSNSPLHF

clone size: NA
D gene: TRBD2
J gene: TRBJ2-2
V gene: TRBV6-4
CDR3 DNA: TGTGCCAGCAGTGATCCCCTTAAGAGCGGGGTTTACACCGGGGAGCTGTTTTTT
CDR3 protein: CASSDPLKSGVYTGELFF

clone size: NA
D gene: NA
J gene: TRBJ2-3
V gene: TRBV4-1
CDR3 DNA: TGCGCCAGCAGCCAGGAGAACACAGATACGCAGTATTTT
CDR3 protein: CASSQENTDTQYF

clone size: many
D gene: TRBD1
J gene: TRBJ1-2
V gene: TRBV7-2
CDR3 DNA: TGTGCCAGCACCACGCCGGGACAGGGGTATGGCTACACCTTC
CDR3 protein: CASTTPGQGYGYTF

clone size: NA
D gene: NA
J gene: TRBJ2-6
V gene: TRBV7-3
CDR3 DNA: TGTGCCAGCACCCCAGGAGTTGGGGCCAACGTCCTGACTTTC
CDR3 protein: CASTPGVGANVLTF

clone size: few
D gene: NA
J gene: TRBJ2-3
V gene: TRBV6-5
CDR3 DNA: TGTGCCAGCGGGAGCGGGGATACGCAGTATTTT
CDR3 protein: CASGSGDTQYF

clone size: NA
D gene: NA
J gene: TRBJ1-2
V gene: TRBV11-2
CDR3 DNA: TGTGCCAGCAGCCCCTGGTCGTCCGCGAAACACCTCGATGGCTACACCTTC
CDR3 protein: CASSPWSSAKHLDGYTF

clone size: few
D gene: NA
J gene: TRBJ2-3
V gene: TRBV27
CDR3 DNA: TGTGCCAGCAGTTTAATCGGCAGCACAGATACGCAGTATTTT
CDR3 protein: CASSLIGSTDTQYF

clone size: NA
D gene: TRBD1
J gene: TRBJ1-1
V gene: TRBV14
CDR3 DNA: TGTGCCAGCAGCCAAGCTTTTGGACAGGGGTTGGGCACTGAAGCTTTCTTT
CDR3 protein: CASSQAFGQGLGTEAFF

clone size: NA
D gene: TRBD2
J gene: TRBJ2-1
V gene: TRBV5-6
CDR3 DNA: TGTGCCAGCAGCTGGGGTGCTAGCGGGGCTATCGGTGAGCAGTTCTTC
CDR3 protein: CASSWGASGAIGEQFF

clone size: NA
D gene: NA
J gene: TRBJ1-4
V gene: TRBV27
CDR3 DNA: TGTGCCAGCAGTAGAAGAATTGCAACTAATGAAAAACTGTTTTTT
CDR3 protein: CASSRRIATNEKLFF

clone size: many
D gene: NA
J gene: TRBJ2-6
V gene: TRBV19
CDR3 DNA: TGTGCCAGTAGTCCCTCATCCTCTGGGGCCAACGTCCTGACTTTC
CDR3 protein: CASSPSSSGANVLTF

clone size: NA
D gene: NA
J gene: TRBJ2-7
V gene: TRBV2
CDR3 DNA: TGTGCCAGTAGTGAGTCCGGCAGTGGCTCTTTTGGGCAGTACTTC
CDR3 protein: CASSESGSGSFGQYF

clone size: NA
D gene: NA
J gene: TRBJ2-5
V gene: TRBV7-9
CDR3 DNA: TGTGCCAGCAGCCCTAAGGCGGGGCTAGTTTCGCCCTCCGATAGTCTTTCCCAAGAGACCCAGTACTTC
CDR3 protein: CASSPKAGLVSPSDSLSQETQYF

clone size: few
D gene: NA
J gene: TRBJ1-1
V gene: TRBV19
CDR3 DNA: TGTGCCAGTACCCTAGGATACATGAACACTGAAGCTTTCTTT
CDR3 protein: CASTLGYMNTEAFF

clone size: NA
D gene: NA
J gene: TRBJ2-3
V gene: TRBV6-6
CDR3 DNA: TGTGCCAGCAGCCCGGGTAGGGAGGGGGCAGATACGCAGTATTTT
CDR3 protein: CASSPGREGADTQYF

clone size: many
D gene: NA
J gene: TRBJ2-1
V gene: TRBV7-6
CDR3 DNA: TGTGCCAGCAGCTACCTTCAGGGGGGGAGCTCCTACAATGAGCAGTTCTTC
CDR3 protein: CASSYLQGGSSYNEQFF

clone size: many
D gene: NA
J gene: TRBJ1-1
V gene: TRBV7-6
CDR3 DNA: TGTGCCAGCAGCTTAGGTCAGGCTGACACTGAAGCTTTCTTT
CDR3 protein: CASSLGQADTEAFF

clone size: NA
D gene: NA
J gene: TRBJ1-2
V gene: TRBV7-9
CDR3 DNA: TGTGCCAGCAGCTTAGTTTTAGTAGACTATGGCTACACCTTC
CDR3 protein: CASSLVLVDYGYTF

clone size: many
D gene: NA
J gene: TRBJ2-6
V gene: TRBV7-2
CDR3 DNA: TGTGCCAGCAGCTTTCGCAGGGCCGGGGCCAACGTCCTGACTTTC
CDR3 protein: CASSFRRAGANVLTF

clone size: once
D gene: NA
J gene: TRBJ2-1
V gene: TRBV3-1
CDR3 DNA: TGTGCCAGCAGCCAAGGTAAAAATGAGCAGTTCTTC
CDR3 protein: CASSQGKNEQFF

clone size: few
D gene: TRBD1
J gene: TRBJ1-5
V gene: TRBV27
CDR3 DNA: TGTGCCAGCAGTCCCGGGACAGGTTTCGGGGGCAATCAGCCCCAGCATTTT
CDR3 protein: CASSPGTGFGGNQPQHF

clone size: NA
D gene: NA
J gene: TRBJ2-3
V gene: TRBV3-1
CDR3 DNA: TGTGCCAGCAGCCAAGCCACACTGTACACAGATACGCAGTATTTT
CDR3 protein: CASSQATLYTDTQYF

clone size: NA
D gene: NA
J gene: TRBJ2-5
V gene: TRBV7-3
CDR3 DNA: TGTGCCAGCAGCGCCGGGGGGCGGATTGAGACCCAGTACTTC
CDR3 protein: CASSAGGRIETQYF

clone size: NA
D gene: NA
J gene: TRBJ2-2
V gene: TRBV19
CDR3 DNA: TGTGCCAGTAGGGCCAGAATGGCCGGGGAGCTGTTTTTT
CDR3 protein: CASRARMAGELFF

clone size: few
D gene: NA
J gene: TRBJ2-7
V gene: TRBV5-1
CDR3 DNA: TGCGCCAGCAGTTACCGGGACGGGGTCTACGAGCAGTACTTC
CDR3 protein: CASSYRDGVYEQYF

clone size: NA
D gene: NA
J gene: TRBJ2-7
V gene: TRBV6-5
CDR3 DNA: TGTGCCAGCAGTTACTCGAACTATAACTACGAGCAGTACTTC
CDR3 protein: CASSYSNYNYEQYF

clone size: NA
D gene: TRBD2
J gene: TRBJ2-5
V gene: TRBV5-4
CDR3 DNA: TGTGCCAGCAGTACGCTGGGGAGGGAAGAGACCCAGTACTTC
CDR3 protein: CASSTLGREETQYF

clone size: NA
D gene: NA
J gene: TRBJ1-2
V gene: TRBV12-3/TRBV12-4
CDR3 DNA: TGTGCCAGCAGTTTACCCCCCGGGCACCGGGGCTGGATCGGCTATGGCTACACCTTC
CDR3 protein: CASSLPPGHRGWIGYGYTF

clone size: NA
D gene: NA
J gene: TRBJ2-1
V gene: TRBV7-6
CDR3 DNA: TGTGCCAGCAGCGCCGGACTATTCTACAATGAGCAGTTCTTC
CDR3 protein: CASSAGLFYNEQFF

clone size: few
D gene: NA
J gene: TRBJ2-2
V gene: TRBV27
CDR3 DNA: TGTGCCAGCAGTTTCGGCAGGGGAGGGGAGCTGTTTTTT
CDR3 protein: CASSFGRGGELFF

clone size: many
D gene: TRBD1
J gene: TRBJ1-6
V gene: TRBV27
CDR3 DNA: TGTGCCAGGGGACAGGGAAGATCACCCCTCCACTTT
CDR3 protein: CARGQGRSPLHF

clone size: NA
D gene: NA
J gene: TRBJ2-5
V gene: TRBV5-4
CDR3 DNA: TGTGCCAGCAGCACGGGACCTTACCAAGAGACCCAGTACTTC
CDR3 protein: CASSTGPYQETQYF

clone size: few
D gene: TRBD1
J gene: TRBJ2-3
V gene: TRBV7-9
CDR3 DNA: TGTGCCAGCAGCTCCCACCGGGACAGTACCACAGATACGCAGTATTTT
CDR3 protein: CASSSHRDSTTDTQYF

clone size: few
D gene: NA
J gene: TRBJ2-7
V gene: TRBV9
CDR3 DNA: TGTGCCAGCAGCATTGGACAGACAGCCTACGAGCAGTACTTC
CDR3 protein: CASSIGQTAYEQYF

clone size: NA
D gene: TRBD1
J gene: TRBJ2-5
V gene: TRBV7-9
CDR3 DNA: TGTGCCAGCAGCTTAGCAATGGATGGGACAGGGTCCGAGACCCAGTACTTC
CDR3 protein: CASSLAMDGTGSETQYF

clone size: NA
D gene: TRBD1
J gene: TRBJ1-6
V gene: TRBV27
CDR3 DNA: TGTGCCAGCAGAATAGGACAGGGTAAATCACCCCTCCACTTT
CDR3 protein: CASRIGQGKSPLHF